The 9 T cell receptor beta chains below all came from one sample that was sequenced in a study of beta chain features in type 1 diabetes. The study's findings and limits: Within each of all four CD4+ subsets, Type 1 diabetes patients had TCRB CDR3s that were moderately but significantly shorter.

What was sequenced were expressed TCRB transcripts, since all of the isolated RNA had been reverse transcribed. The data were produced by immunoSEQ multiplex PCR, yet TCRdb's version contains in-frame clones alone and is incomplete. Among 250,000 or so clones listed, over 11% were seen once. Their antigens are not known. Sequenced: naive CD4+ T cells from blood. Source of these receptors: a man aged 25 to 45 with type 1 diabetes.

In its sample, this clone was seen a few times. V is TRBV4-1 and J is TRBJ2-2, with 12 bases lining up with TRBD2. Germline lookup yields CDR1 MGHRA and CDR2 YSYEKL. Unmatched junction bases numbered 4, after V lost 7 bases and J lost 4 bases. This CDR3 region has 15 residues. The CDR3 DNA reads TGCGCCAGCACCCCTAGCGGGGGGGCCACCGGGGAGCTGTTTTTT. Protein: CASTPSGGATGELFF.

This clone came up a few times. CDR3 residues: CASSQDAGLETQYF. In nucleotides, the CDR3 is TGTGCCAGCAGCCAAGATGCGGGCCTAGAGACCCAGTACTTC. The chain combines TRBV4-2 with TRBJ2-5; possibly TRBD2 for D (5 bases). V was trimmed by 0 bases and J by 4 bases, leaving 9 bases between them. This CDR3 spans 14 amino acids. Germline V gene data show CDR1 as LGHNA and CDR2 as YNFKEQ.

The genes are TRBV5-1 and TRBJ2-7, with a possible D match to TRBD1 (6 bases). CDR3 length: 14 amino acids. Trimming stripped 1 base from V and 3 bases from J, with 11 bases between. The V gene's germline CDR1 is SGHRS and CDR2 YFSETQ. CDR3 nucleotide sequence: TGCGCCAGCAGCTTGTGGGGGCCAAACTACGAGCAGTACTTC. This translates into CASSLWGPNYEQYF.

This clone was detected a few times. Other DNA sequences of this sample code for an identical CDR3. The gene calls are TRBV9 and TRBJ2-3; 7 bases are a match to TRBD1. CDR1 SGDLS and CDR2 YYNGEE come from the germline V gene. The J segment lost 3 bases and the V segment lost 3 bases, leaving 7 bases of the junction unmatched. CDR3 length: 15 amino acids. DNA for the CDR3: TGTGCCAGCAGCGCCCGACAGGGAGCGACAGATACGCAGTATTTT. Amino acid sequence: CASSARQGATDTQYF.

The sample holds a few counts of this clone. V is TRBV5-1 and J is TRBJ2-7; TRBD1 might be the D (6 bases). V dropped 7 bases and J dropped 3 bases, with 14 bases sitting between them. This CDR3 has 13 amino acids. The V gene's germline CDR1 is SGHRS and CDR2 YFSETQ. CDR3: CASGRDTDYEQYF. For the CDR3, the DNA is TGCGCCAGCGGACGGGACACCGACTACGAGCAGTACTTC. The full variable domain, its missing parts supplied by reference TRBV5-1 and TRBJ2-7, is KAGVTQTPRYLIKTRGQQVTLSCSPISGHRSVSWYQQTPGQGLQFLFEYFSETQRNKGNFPGRFSGRQFSNSRSEMNVSTLELGDSALYLCASGRDTDYEQYFGPGTRLTVT.

The chain couples TRBV6-1 to TRBJ2-1, with 8 positions matching TRBD2. The CDR3 runs 16 residues. V lost 3 bases and J lost 1; bases outside the gene matches: 5. Looked up from germline, CDR1 is MNHNS and CDR2 is SASEGT. CDR3 nucleotides: TGTGCCAGCAGTGACCGGCAGCGGGGGTCCTACAATGAGCAGTTCTTC. This gives the protein CASSDRQRGSYNEQFF.

This clone was seen more than once but under ten times. This sequence joins TRBV9 and TRBJ2-7, with 9 bases that match TRBD1. This CDR3 has 14 amino acids. Germline CDR1 is SGDLS and CDR2 is YYNGEE. The V and J ends lost 6 bases and 7 bases, in that order; junction bases with no gene match: 11. CDR3 coding DNA: TGTGCCAGCACCTTGGGACAGGGAAAGGGAGAGCAGTACTTC. The encoded protein is CASTLGQGKGEQYF.

This sequence joins TRBV29-1 and TRBJ2-5; TRBD1 aligns across 9 bases. Per the germline V gene, CDR1 is SQVTM and CDR2 is ANQGSEA. After removal of 8 bases from V and 5 bases from J, the junction contained 12 bases not matched to a gene. The CDR3 has 14 amino acids. The CDR3 sequence is CSTLRDRASETQYF. The DNA for the CDR3 is TGCAGCACTCTCCGGGACAGGGCTTCGGAGACCCAGTACTTC.

The chain couples TRBV5-6 to TRBJ2-5; D is perhaps TRBD2 (5 bases). The V end lost 4 bases, the J end lost 2 bases, and 18 bases lay between the germline ends. Germline V gene lookup returns CDR1 SGHDT and CDR2 YYEEEE. CDR3 length equals 16 residues. CDR3 sequence reads: CASSRAFRGLQETQYF. The DNA of the CDR3 is TGTGCCAGCAGCCGGGCTTTTCGCGGGCTACAAGAGACCCAGTACTTC. The whole variable domain, filled in from reference TRBV5-6 and TRBJ2-5, reads DAGVTQSPTHLIKTRGQQVTLRCSPKSGHDTVSWYQQALGQGPQFIFQYYEEEERQRGNFPDRFSGHQFPNYSSELNVNALLLGDSALYLCASSRAFRGLQETQYFGPGTRLLVL.